This TCR beta chain was captured by sequencing in a study of shared T cell receptors in the human thymus. Only a few counts were recorded for this clone. Measured with immunoSEQ multiplex PCR; TCRdb has only the in-frame clones, and not every one. The sample yields 700,000 or so clones, approximately 83% seen once. The sample also formed part of further work on human thymus T cells. That work contributes: Gene usage for V and J segments appeared biased in thymic and blood repertoires. Related research examined unrelated individuals and reported that their thymic repertoires overlapped highly.

Specimen: thymocytes. The TCR was taken from a girl under three years old with a congenital heart defect.

The CDR3 sequence is CASSEFFGTNSGANVLTF. The CDR3 DNA sequence: TGTGCCAGCAGTGAATTTTTTGGGACTAACTCTGGGGCCAACGTCCTGACTTTC. J is TRBJ2-6 and V is TRBV25-1; 7 bases are shared with TRBD2. The V and J ends lost 1 base and 0 bases, in that order; junction bases with no gene match: 6. Germline CDR1 MGHDK, CDR2 SYGVNS. The CDR3 has 18 amino acids.